These 19 T cell receptor beta chains were sequenced from one sample in a study of blood T cells in healthy people across ages. Primers used in a second PCR of roughly 6 to 12 cycles were a sample-barcoded 5' primer and a J-beta primer mix. TCRdb recomputed calls from the 5' RACE reads with MiXCR, one row per CDR3 protein. Of around 2 million distinct CDR3 sequences in the sample, about two fifths were seen once. The sample consisted of blood. Every receptor here comes from a human donor in good health.

The chain recombines TRBV2 with TRBJ1-2, with 8 bases aligning to TRBD1. Germline assignment: CDR1 SNHLY and CDR2 FYNNEI. The V gene end was trimmed by 6 bases and the J gene end by 4 bases; junction bases not matched to a gene: 4. The CDR3 totals 13 residues. The CDR3 nucleotides are TGTGCCAGCAGCGGACAGGGAGTCTATGGCTACACCTTC. It codes for CASSGQGVYGYTF.

The rearrangement joins TRBV6-2 or TRBV6-3 to TRBJ2-4; maybe TRBD1 (6 bases). With the DNA end fitting TRBJ2-7 better, the J assignment may be wrong. Germline CDR1 is MNHEY and CDR2 is SVGEGT. The CDR3 is 13 amino acids. In DNA form, the CDR3 reads TGTGCCAGCAGTACAGGGACGATGTACGAGCAGTACTTC. It translates to CASSTGTMYEQYF.

The chain has TRBV28 and TRBJ2-2; no clear D gene. Deletions cut 7 bases from V and 6 bases from J, with 15 bases between. The length of the CDR3 is 14 residues. CDR1 MDHEN and CDR2 SYDVKM come from the germline V gene. Here the CDR3 reads CASKRGGGAGELFF. Here the CDR3 DNA reads TGTGCCAGCAAGCGCGGCGGTGGGGCCGGGGAGCTGTTTTTT.

V is TRBV29-1 and J is TRBJ1-4; perhaps TRBD1 as D (5 bases). CDR3 length: 13 amino acids. V dropped 3 bases and J dropped 7 bases, with 12 bases sitting between them. The germline CDR1 and CDR2 sequences are SQVTM and ANQGSEA. CDR3 region: CSVEYPGGEKLFF. The CDR3 DNA follows: TGCAGCGTTGAGTACCCCGGGGGTGAAAAACTGTTTTTT.

This clonotype turned up a few times. The chain is built from TRBV3-1 and TRBJ2-4; no reliable D call. The length of the CDR3 is 12 residues. V gave up 3 bases and J gave up 9 bases, with 9 bases separating them. From germline, CDR1 is LGHDT and CDR2 YNNKEL (reference sequence). CDR3 in DNA: TGTGCCAGCAGCCAGTCTTTCTCCATTCAGTACTTC. It is translated as CASSQSFSIQYF.

V gene TRBV4-3 combines with J gene TRBJ1-2, with D maybe TRBD1 (5 bases). The V gene's germline CDR1 is LGHNA and CDR2 YSLEER. Trimming stripped 1 base from V and 3 bases from J, with 12 bases between. The CDR3 covers 15 residues. The CDR3 sequence is CASSQGGAEDYGYTF. The CDR3 DNA follows: TGCGCCAGCAGCCAAGGCGGGGCAGAGGACTATGGCTACACCTTC.

This clonotype was counted only a few times. The rearrangement links TRBV14 to TRBJ1-2; D ambiguous. This CDR3 is 14 amino acids long. The germline gives CDR1 SGHDN, CDR2 FVKESK. V was cut by 4 bases and J by 4 bases, with 13 bases left in between. CDR3 residues: CASSRNHLRYGYTF. In DNA form, the CDR3 reads TGTGCCAGCAGCCGTAACCACCTCCGCTATGGCTACACCTTC.

This clonotype was seen at least ten times. The chain has TRBV5-6 and TRBJ1-2, with TRBD1 identical over 7 bases. V lost 10 bases to trimming and J lost 6 bases; unmatched junction nucleotides: 3. This CDR3 region has 10 residues. The germline gives CDR1 SGHDT, CDR2 YYEEEE. CDR3 protein: CAQGGDGYTF. CDR3 in DNA: TGTGCCCAAGGGGGCGATGGCTACACCTTC.

This clonotype has only a few counts. CDR3 protein: CASSLTDTSEQFF. CDR3 nucleotides: TGTGCCAGCAGCTTAACTGATACATCTGAGCAGTTCTTC. The chain uses TRBV7-3 and TRBJ2-1; D not resolved. This CDR3 contains 13 residues. V lost 0 bases and J 9 bases, leaving 9 bases between the germline ends. Germline V lookup: CDR1 SGHTA, CDR2 FQGTGA.

The chain employs TRBV5-4 and TRBJ1-2; TRBD1 is a possible D gene (6 bases). Trimming took 0 bases from V and 7 from J, leaving 16 bases between them. The germline V gene has CDR1 SGHNT and CDR2 YYREEE (reference sequence). The CDR3 is 15 amino acids. The DNA for the CDR3 is TGTGCCAGCAGCTTGGATACCGGGGGCAGGCTTGGCTACACCTTC. Translation: CASSLDTGGRLGYTF.

This clonotype was seen a few times. V usage is TRBV10-3 and J usage is TRBJ1-2; the D gene is possibly TRBD1 (6 bases). V lost 3 bases and J 2 bases, leaving 16 bases between the germline ends. This CDR3 has 16 residues. The V gene's germline CDR1 is ENHRY and CDR2 SYGVKD. This CDR3 is CAISETPRGKNYGYTF. In DNA form, the CDR3 reads TGTGCCATCAGTGAAACGCCCAGGGGCAAAAACTATGGCTACACCTTC.

The DNA of the CDR3 is TGTGCTAGTGCCGATGAGAAAGGAGGCACTGAAGCTTTCTTT. Its protein product is CASADEKGGTEAFF. The V and J genes are TRBV12-5 and TRBJ1-1; unclear D gene. Trimming cost V 7 bases and J 4 bases, with 16 bases left between them. CDR3 length: 14 amino acids. Germline V gives CDR1 LGHNT, CDR2 FRNRAP. Combining the CDR3 with reference TRBV12-5 and TRBJ1-1 gives the whole variable domain DARVTQTPRHKVTEMGQEVTMRCQPILGHNTVFWYRQTMMQGLELLAYFRNRAPLDDSGMPKDRFSAEMPDATLATLKIQPSEPRDSAVYFCASADEKGGTEAFFGQGTRLTVV.

Details on this clonotype: Sequence at one end of the junction differs from germline and may be a read error. The rearrangement joins TRBV10-2 to TRBJ1-2; no clear D. Germline V CDR1 and CDR2: WSHSY, SAAADI. The CDR3 runs to 12 residues. DNA for the CDR3: TGCGCCGGCAGTGAGTTTGCGGGGGGCTACACCTTC. Its translation is CAGSEFAGGYTF.

This clonotype showed up just a few times. The genes are TRBV4-3 and TRBJ2-5; D gene uncertain. Between the trimmed V and J ends, which lost 1 base and 3 bases, there was a span of 3 bases. Germline CDR1 LGHNA, CDR2 YSLEER. The CDR3 loop spans 12 amino acids. This CDR3 reads CASSQGKETQYF. Here the CDR3 DNA reads TGCGCCAGCAGCCAAGGGAAAGAGACCCAGTACTTC.

This clonotype was detected only a few times. This chain joins TRBV7-9 and TRBJ2-7; D may be TRBD1 (5 bases). The ends were cut back, 0 bases at V and 6 bases at J, with 9 bases in the middle. This CDR3 has 13 residues. Germline-derived CDR1 and CDR2 are SEHNR and FQNEAQ (reference sequence). The CDR3 loop reads CASSLAQGTEQYF. The CDR3 nucleotides read TGTGCCAGCAGCTTAGCGCAGGGTACCGAGCAGTACTTC.

The V call is TRBV6-5, the J call TRBJ2-3; D is ambiguous. This CDR3 has 14 amino acids. Between the trimmed V and J ends, which lost 2 bases and 2 bases, there was a span of 8 bases. Germline lookup yields CDR1 MNHEY and CDR2 SVGAGI. This chain's CDR3 is CASSYERFTDTQYF. CDR3 coding DNA: TGTGCCAGCAGTTACGAAAGATTCACAGATACGCAGTATTTT.

The genes are TRBV2 and TRBJ2-1; 7 nucleotides match TRBD1. The V gene end was trimmed by 6 bases and the J gene end by 6 bases; junction bases not matched to a gene: 8. This CDR3 is 14 amino acids long. From germline, CDR1 is SNHLY and CDR2 FYNNEI. This chain's CDR3 is CASSTRQGGNEQFF. The CDR3 DNA is TGTGCCAGCAGCACCAGACAGGGCGGCAATGAGCAGTTCTTC.

Points on this clonotype: The DNA is omitted, as the CDR3 cannot be located on it reliably, and the CDR3 follows TCRdb's listing. This chain joins TRBV3-1 and TRBJ1-5; the table's D call, TRBD1, was not checked against the DNA. Per germline, CDR1 LGHDT and CDR2 YNNKEL (reference sequence). The CDR3 has 15 amino acids, counting both end residues. The CDR3 loop is CASSHSGQGHQPQHF.

Ten or more counts support this clonotype. This chain links TRBV5-1 with TRBJ2-3, with 7 bases identical to TRBD1. Per the germline V gene, CDR1 is SGHRS and CDR2 is YFSETQ. The CDR3 contains 15 residues. V lost 2 bases to trimming and J lost 3 bases; unmatched junction nucleotides: 6. Here the CDR3 DNA reads TGCGCCAGCAGCTTCCGACAGGGCCCGACAGATACGCAGTATTTT. Its protein is CASSFRQGPTDTQYF.